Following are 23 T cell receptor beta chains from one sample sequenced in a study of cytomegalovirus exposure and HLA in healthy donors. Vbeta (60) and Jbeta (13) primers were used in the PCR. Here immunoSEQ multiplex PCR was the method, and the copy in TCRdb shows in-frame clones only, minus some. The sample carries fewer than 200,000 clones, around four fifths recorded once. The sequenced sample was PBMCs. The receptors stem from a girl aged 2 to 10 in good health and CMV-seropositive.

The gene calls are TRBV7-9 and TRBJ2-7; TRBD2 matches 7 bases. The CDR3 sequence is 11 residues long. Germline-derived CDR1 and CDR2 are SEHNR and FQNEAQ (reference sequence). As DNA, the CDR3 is TGTGCGGGGGGGTCCGGCTACGAGCAGTACTTC. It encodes CAGGSGYEQYF.

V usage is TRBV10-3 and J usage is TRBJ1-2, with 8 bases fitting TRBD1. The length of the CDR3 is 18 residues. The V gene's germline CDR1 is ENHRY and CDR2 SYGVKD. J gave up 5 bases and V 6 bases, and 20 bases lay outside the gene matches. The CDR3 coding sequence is TGTGCCATCAGGGGAGGGGACAGGCGGGGTTCAGGGCTGTATGGCTACACCTTC. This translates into CAIRGGDRRGSGLYGYTF.

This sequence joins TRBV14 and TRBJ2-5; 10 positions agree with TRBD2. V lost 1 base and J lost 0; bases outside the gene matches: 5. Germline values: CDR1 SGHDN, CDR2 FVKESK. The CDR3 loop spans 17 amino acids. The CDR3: CASSQGTSGTYQETQYF. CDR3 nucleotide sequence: TGTGCCAGCAGCCAAGGTACTAGCGGGACTTACCAAGAGACCCAGTACTTC.

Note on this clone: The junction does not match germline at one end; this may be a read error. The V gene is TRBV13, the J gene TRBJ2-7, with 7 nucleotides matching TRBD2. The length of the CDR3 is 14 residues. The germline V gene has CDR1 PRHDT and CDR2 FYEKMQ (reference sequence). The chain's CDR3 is CASSFGGSSYGQYF. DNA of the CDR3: TGTGCCAGCAGCTTCGGCGGGAGCTCCTACGGGCAGTACTTC.

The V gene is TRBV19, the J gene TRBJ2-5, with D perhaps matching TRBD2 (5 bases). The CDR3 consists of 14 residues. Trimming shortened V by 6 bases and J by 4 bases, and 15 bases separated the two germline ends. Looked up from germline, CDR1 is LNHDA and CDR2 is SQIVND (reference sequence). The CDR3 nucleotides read TGTGCCAGTAGCCAGAGTCGAGAGGGAGAGACCCAGTACTTC. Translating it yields CASSQSREGETQYF.

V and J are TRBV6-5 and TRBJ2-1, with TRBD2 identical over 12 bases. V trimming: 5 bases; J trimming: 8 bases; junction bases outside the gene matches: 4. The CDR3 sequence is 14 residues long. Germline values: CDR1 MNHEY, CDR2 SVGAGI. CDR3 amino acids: CASSRLAGADEQFF. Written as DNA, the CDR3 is TGTGCCAGCAGTCGACTAGCGGGAGCGGATGAGCAGTTCTTC.

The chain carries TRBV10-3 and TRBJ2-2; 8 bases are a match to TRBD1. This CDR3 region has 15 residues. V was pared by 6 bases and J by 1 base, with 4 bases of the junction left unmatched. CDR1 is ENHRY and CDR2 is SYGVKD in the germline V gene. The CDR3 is CAISLGQGNTGELFF. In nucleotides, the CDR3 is TGTGCCATCAGCCTAGGACAGGGGAACACCGGGGAGCTGTTTTTT.

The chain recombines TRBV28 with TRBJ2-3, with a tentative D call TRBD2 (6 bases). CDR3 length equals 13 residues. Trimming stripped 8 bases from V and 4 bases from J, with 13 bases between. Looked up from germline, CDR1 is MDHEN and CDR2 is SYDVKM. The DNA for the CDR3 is TGTGCCAGCGTACCGGGAGCGGCAGATACGCAGTATTTT. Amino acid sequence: CASVPGAADTQYF.

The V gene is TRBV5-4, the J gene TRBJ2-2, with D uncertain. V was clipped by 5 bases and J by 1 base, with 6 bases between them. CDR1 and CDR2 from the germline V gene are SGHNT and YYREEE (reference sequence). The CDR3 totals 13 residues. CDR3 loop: CASSLQNTGELFF. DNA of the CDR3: TGTGCCAGCAGTTTGCAGAACACCGGGGAGCTGTTTTTT.

The CDR3 DNA follows: TGCGCCAGCAGCTGGGGCACTAGCTCTGGGGAGACCCAGTACTTC. It codes for CASSWGTSSGETQYF. The rearrangement uses TRBV5-1 and TRBJ2-5; the D gene is possibly TRBD2 (6 bases). The CDR3 is made up of 15 amino acids. The V gene lost 3 bases and the J gene lost 5 bases, with 17 bases spanning the gap. The germline V gene encodes CDR1 SGHRS and CDR2 YFSETQ.

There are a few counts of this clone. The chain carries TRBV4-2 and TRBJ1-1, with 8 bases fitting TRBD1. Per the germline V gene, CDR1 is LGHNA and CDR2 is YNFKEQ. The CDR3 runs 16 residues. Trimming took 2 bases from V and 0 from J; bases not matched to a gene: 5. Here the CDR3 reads CASSQTQGQVNTEAFF. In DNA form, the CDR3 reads TGTGCCAGCAGCCAAACTCAGGGACAGGTGAACACTGAAGCTTTCTTT.

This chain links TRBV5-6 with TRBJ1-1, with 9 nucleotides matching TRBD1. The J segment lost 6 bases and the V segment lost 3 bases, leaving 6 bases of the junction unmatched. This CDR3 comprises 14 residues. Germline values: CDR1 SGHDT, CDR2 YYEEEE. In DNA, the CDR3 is TGTGCCAGCAGCTCTCGGGACAGGGTTCCTGAAGCTTTCTTT. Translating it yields CASSSRDRVPEAFF.

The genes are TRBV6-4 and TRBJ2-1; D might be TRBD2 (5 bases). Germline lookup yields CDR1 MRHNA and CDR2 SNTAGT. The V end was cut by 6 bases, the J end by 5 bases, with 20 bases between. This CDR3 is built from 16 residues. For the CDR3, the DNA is TGTGCCAGCAGCAACTTTTCACTAGGAGTAGACAATGAGCAGTTCTTC. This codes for CASSNFSLGVDNEQFF.

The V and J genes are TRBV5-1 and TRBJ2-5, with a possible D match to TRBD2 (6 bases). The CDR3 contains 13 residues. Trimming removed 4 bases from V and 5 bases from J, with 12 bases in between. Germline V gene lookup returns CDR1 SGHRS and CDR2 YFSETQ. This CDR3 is CASSTGGGETQYF. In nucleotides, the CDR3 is TGCGCCAGCAGCACCGGTGGGGGGGAGACCCAGTACTTC.

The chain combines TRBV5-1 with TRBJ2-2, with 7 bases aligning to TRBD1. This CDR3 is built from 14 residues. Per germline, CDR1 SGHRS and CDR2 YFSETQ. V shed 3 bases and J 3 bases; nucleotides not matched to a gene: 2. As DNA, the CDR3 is TGCGCCAGCAGCTCACAGGGGTACACCGGGGAGCTGTTTTTT. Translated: CASSSQGYTGELFF. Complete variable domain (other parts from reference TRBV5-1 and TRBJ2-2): KAGVTQTPRYLIKTRGQQVTLSCSPISGHRSVSWYQQTPGQGLQFLFEYFSETQRNKGNFPGRFSGRQFSNSRSEMNVSTLELGDSALYLCASSSQGYTGELFFGEGSRLTVL.

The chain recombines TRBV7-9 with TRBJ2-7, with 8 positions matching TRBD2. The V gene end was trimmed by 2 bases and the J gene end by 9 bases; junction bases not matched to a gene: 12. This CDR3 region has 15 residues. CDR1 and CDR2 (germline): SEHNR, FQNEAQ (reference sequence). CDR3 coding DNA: TGTGCCAGCAGCTTACCCGGGACTAGGACCTCGGTGCAGTACTTC. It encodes CASSLPGTRTSVQYF.

The CDR3: CASGREGFSTDTQYF. In DNA, the CDR3 is TGCGCCAGCGGCCGGGAGGGGTTTAGCACAGATACGCAGTATTTT. The chain uses TRBV23-1 and TRBJ2-3; 8 nucleotides match TRBD2. TRBV23-1 is placed among ORFs of uncertain function. The V and J ends lost 8 bases and 0 bases, in that order; junction bases with no gene match: 7. The CDR3 runs to 15 residues.

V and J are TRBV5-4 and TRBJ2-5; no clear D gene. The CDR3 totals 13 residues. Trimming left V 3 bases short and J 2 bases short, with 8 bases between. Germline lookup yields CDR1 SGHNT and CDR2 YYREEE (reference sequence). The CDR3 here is CASSSVLQETQYF. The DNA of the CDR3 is TGTGCCAGCAGCTCGGTCCTACAAGAGACCCAGTACTTC.

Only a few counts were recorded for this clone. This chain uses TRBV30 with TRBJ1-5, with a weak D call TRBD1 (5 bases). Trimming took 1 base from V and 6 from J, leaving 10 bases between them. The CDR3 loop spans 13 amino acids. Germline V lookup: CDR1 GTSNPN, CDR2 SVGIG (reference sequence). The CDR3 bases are TGTGCCTGGAGTGAAGGGGATGGTCAGCCCCAGCATTTT. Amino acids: CAWSEGDGQPQHF.

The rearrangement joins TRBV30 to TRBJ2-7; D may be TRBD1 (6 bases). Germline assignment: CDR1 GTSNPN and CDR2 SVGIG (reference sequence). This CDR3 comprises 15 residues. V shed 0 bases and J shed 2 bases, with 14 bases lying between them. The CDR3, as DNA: TGTGCCTGGAGTGTCGGAGCATCAGGGGCCTACGAGCAGTACTTC. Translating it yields CAWSVGASGAYEQYF.

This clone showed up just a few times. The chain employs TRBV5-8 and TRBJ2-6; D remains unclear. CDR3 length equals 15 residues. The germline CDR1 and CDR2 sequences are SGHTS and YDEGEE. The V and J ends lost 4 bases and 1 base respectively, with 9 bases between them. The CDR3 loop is CASSPFLSGANVLTF. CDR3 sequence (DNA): TGTGCCAGCAGCCCTTTTTTATCTGGGGCCAACGTCCTGACTTTC.

In DNA form, the CDR3 reads TGTGCCAGCAGTGAGGGAGACTCACTCAATGAGCAGTTCTTC. Amino acids: CASSEGDSLNEQFF. The rearrangement joins TRBV6-1 to TRBJ2-1; perhaps TRBD2 as D (5 bases). Trimming took off 3 bases at V and 6 bases at J, with 12 bases between the two ends. This CDR3 is built from 14 residues. CDR1 and CDR2 (germline): MNHNS, SASEGT.

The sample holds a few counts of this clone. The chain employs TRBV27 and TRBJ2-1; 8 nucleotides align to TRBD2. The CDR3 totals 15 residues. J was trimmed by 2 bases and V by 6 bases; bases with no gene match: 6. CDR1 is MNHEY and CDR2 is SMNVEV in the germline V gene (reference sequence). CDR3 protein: CASSPTAGAYNEQFF. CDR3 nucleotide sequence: TGTGCCAGCAGCCCCACAGCGGGGGCCTACAATGAGCAGTTCTTC.